These T cell receptor beta chains were read from a single sample in a study of shared clonotypes between healthy human individuals. Measured with immunoSEQ multiplex PCR; TCRdb has only the in-frame clones, and not every one. The data show roughly 890,000 clones, 80% to 95% seen once. The sequencing sample was made of naive CD8+ T cells sorted from blood. These receptors came from a man aged 25-45 years in good health. Each CDR3 is given with its conserved first and last residue. The D gene is left open where the match is weak. Expanded clones get a size class; other rows say once, few or many, or leave the size out.

clone_size d_call j_call v_call cdr3_aa cdr3_nt
- TRBD2 TRBJ2-1 TRBV5-1 CASSWGTSGRSYNEQFF TGCGCCAGCAGCTGGGGGACTAGCGGGAGGTCCTACAATGAGCAGTTCTTC
- - TRBJ1-1 TRBV4-3 CASSQDHTLAEAFF TGCGCCAGCAGCCAAGATCATACCCTCGCTGAAGCTTTCTTT
- TRBD1 TRBJ2-7 TRBV2 CASRPGQSSYEQYF TGTGCCAGCAGGCCGGGACAGAGCTCCTACGAGCAGTACTTC
- - TRBJ2-5 TRBV5-1 CASSPGDETQYF TGCGCCAGCAGCCCAGGGGATGAGACCCAGTACTTC
few TRBD2 TRBJ2-7 TRBV9 CASSVVAGGPEQYF TGTGCCAGCAGCGTAGTAGCGGGAGGGCCCGAGCAGTACTTC
- - TRBJ2-7 TRBV7-9 CASSLLTGNGYEQYF TGTGCCAGCAGCTTACTGACAGGTAACGGCTACGAGCAGTACTTC
once TRBD1 TRBJ2-3 TRBV7-9 CASISDRGTDTQYF TGTGCCAGCATATCGGACAGGGGCACAGATACGCAGTATTTT
- - TRBJ2-2 TRBV2 CASRDLGQDTGELFF TGTGCCAGCAGAGACTTGGGGCAGGACACCGGGGAGCTGTTTTTT
- TRBD1 TRBJ2-1 TRBV5-1 CASSFPAGGKFSEQFF TGCGCCAGCAGCTTCCCGGCAGGGGGCAAATTTAGTGAGCAGTTCTTC
- TRBD2 TRBJ2-7 TRBV6-6 CASGGTSGYEQYF TGTGCCAGCGGTGGGACTAGCGGCTACGAGCAGTACTTC
- TRBD1 TRBJ2-7 TRBV7-8 CASSLTGGYEQYF TGTGCCAGCAGCTTAACAGGGGGCTACGAGCAGTACTTC
- - TRBJ1-1 TRBV5-1 CASSSRGTTEAFF TGCGCCAGCAGCTCCCGGGGAACCACTGAAGCTTTCTTT
- - TRBJ2-1 TRBV4-1 CASSSLRDPVPNEQFF TGCGCCAGCAGCTCGTTAAGAGACCCGGTACCGAATGAGCAGTTCTTC
- TRBD2 TRBJ2-1 TRBV4-1 CASSQGAGGPVDEQFF TGCGCCAGCAGCCAAGGAGCGGGAGGGCCGGTCGATGAGCAGTTCTTC
once TRBD2 TRBJ2-2 TRBV14 CASSQGTSGTGELFF TGTGCCAGCAGCCAAGGGACTAGCGGTACCGGGGAGCTGTTTTTT
- - TRBJ2-1 TRBV7-9 CASNTDEAEVNEQFF TGTGCCAGCAACACGGATGAGGCAGAAGTCAATGAGCAGTTCTTC
- - TRBJ2-1 TRBV7-9 CASSQTLSKPGIDEQFF TGTGCCAGCAGCCAGACCCTTAGCAAGCCGGGAATCGATGAGCAGTTCTTC
- TRBD2 TRBJ2-1 TRBV12-5 CASGLASGRDLEQFF TGTGCTAGTGGTTTGGCTAGCGGGAGGGACCTTGAGCAGTTCTTC
- - TRBJ2-4 TRBV7-2 CASSLGLFPNIQYF TGTGCCAGCAGCTTAGGGTTGTTCCCAAACATTCAGTACTTC
- - TRBJ2-1 TRBV27 CASSAPGTGRKEQFF TGTGCCAGCAGTGCCCCCGGGACTGGACGGAAAGAGCAGTTCTTC
once - TRBJ1-3 TRBV9 CASSVGGPGPQEGVSGNTIYF TGTGCCAGCAGCGTAGGGGGTCCGGGACCCCAGGAGGGGGTCTCTGGAAACACCATATATTTT
- TRBD2 TRBJ2-1 TRBV4-1 CASSQGNIAGVFEQFF TGCGCCAGCAGCCAAGGCAATATAGCGGGAGTGTTTGAGCAGTTCTTC
- - TRBJ1-5 TRBV7-9 CASSSEGLMGNQPQHF TGTGCCAGCAGCAGTGAAGGGTTGATGGGGAATCAGCCCCAGCATTTT
- - TRBJ1-1 TRBV7-9 CASSPEAENTEAFF TGTGCCAGCAGCCCCGAAGCGGAGAACACTGAAGCTTTCTTT
- - TRBJ1-1 TRBV6-5 CASSFTLGTEAFF TGTGCCAGCAGTTTCACCCTAGGCACTGAAGCTTTCTTT
- TRBD1 TRBJ2-7 TRBV5-4 CASSQIGTGEGDEQYF TGTGCCAGCAGCCAGATCGGGACAGGGGAAGGGGACGAGCAGTACTTC
- - TRBJ2-7 TRBV27 CASSLSRRGGEQYF TGTGCCAGCAGTTTATCTCGGAGGGGAGGTGAGCAGTACTTC
- - TRBJ1-1 TRBV19 CASKWASGLQNTEAFF TGTGCCAGTAAGTGGGCATCGGGACTCCAGAACACTGAAGCTTTCTTT
few - TRBJ1-2 TRBV4-3 CASSQGQAKNYGYTF TGCGCCAGCAGCCAAGGACAGGCAAAAAACTATGGCTACACCTTC
- - TRBJ2-1 TRBV28 CASSFGGDSVSWEQFF TGTGCCAGCAGTTTCGGGGGAGATTCGGTATCCTGGGAGCAGTTCTTC
- TRBD1 TRBJ1-4 TRBV9 CASSRTGTNGLFF TGTGCCAGCAGTCGGACAGGGACAAACGGTCTGTTTTTT
- - TRBJ2-2 TRBV7-3 CASSPRANTGELFF TGTGCCAGCAGCCCGCGGGCGAACACCGGGGAGCTGTTTTTT
- TRBD2 TRBJ2-1 TRBV18 CASSLWASGRDNEQFF TGTGCCAGCTCACTATGGGCGAGCGGGAGAGATAATGAGCAGTTCTTC
- - TRBJ2-7 TRBV5-6 CASSLGQGSVEQYF TGTGCCAGCAGCTTGGGGCAGGGTTCCGTCGAGCAGTACTTC
- - TRBJ2-1 TRBV13 CASSSPPSEQFF TGTGCCAGCAGCTCCCCTCCGTCTGAGCAGTTCTTC
- - TRBJ1-4 TRBV9 CASSDHFAAYEGTNEKLFF TGTGCCAGCAGCGACCATTTCGCAGCCTACGAGGGGACTAATGAAAAACTGTTTTTT
- - TRBJ2-1 TRBV2 CASSDWTEYYNEQFF TGTGCCAGCAGTGATTGGACAGAGTACTACAATGAGCAGTTCTTC
- - TRBJ2-1 TRBV5-4 CASSLVTNGDNEQFF TGTGCCAGCAGCTTGGTAACGAATGGAGACAATGAGCAGTTCTTC
- TRBD2 TRBJ2-1 TRBV7-6 CASSSPMAGDYNNEQFF TGTGCCAGCAGCTCTCCCATGGCGGGAGATTATAACAATGAGCAGTTCTTC
- TRBD2 TRBJ2-1 TRBV27 CASSPRGDNEQFF TGTGCCAGCAGTCCCCGGGGGGACAATGAGCAGTTCTTC
- TRBD1 TRBJ2-7 TRBV19 CASSTGQGRHEQYF TGTGCCAGTAGTACGGGACAGGGGCGGCACGAGCAGTACTTC
- - TRBJ2-3 TRBV5-6 CASSPSTDTQYF TGTGCCAGCAGTCCGAGCACAGATACGCAGTATTTT
- - TRBJ2-3 TRBV7-6 CASSSRFGGSTDTQYF TGTGCCAGCAGCTCCCGTTTCGGCGGTAGCACAGATACGCAGTATTTT
once - TRBJ1-4 TRBV7-9 CASSSRRAEDNEKLFF TGTGCCAGCAGCTCGAGACGAGCAGAGGATAATGAAAAACTGTTTTTT
- - TRBJ2-2 TRBV27 CASSLSTIGELFF TGTGCCAGCAGTTTATCCACCATCGGGGAGCTGTTTTTT
- - TRBJ2-7 TRBV28 CASSARVGPHEQYF TGTGCCAGCAGCGCGCGTGTGGGTCCCCACGAGCAGTACTTC
- - TRBJ2-7 TRBV6-6 CASSYSGRGGDEQYF TGTGCCAGCAGTTACTCGGGCAGGGGTGGCGACGAGCAGTACTTC
- TRBD2 TRBJ2-2 TRBV7-6 CASSSRLAGGLRAGELFF TGTGCCAGCAGCTCCAGACTAGCGGGAGGTCTGAGAGCCGGGGAGCTGTTTTTT
- - TRBJ2-5 TRBV2 CASRIALQETQYF TGTGCCAGCAGGATAGCGCTCCAAGAGACCCAGTACTTC
- - TRBJ2-1 TRBV2 CASSERQPEQFF TGTGCCAGCAGTGAAAGACAGCCTGAGCAGTTCTTC
- TRBD1 TRBJ2-7 TRBV7-9 CASSSGQGLIYEQYF TGTGCCAGCAGCTCGGGACAGGGGCTAATCTACGAGCAGTACTTC
- - TRBJ2-7 TRBV4-1 CASRPDSRSTYEQYF TGCGCCAGCAGACCCGACAGTAGATCAACCTACGAGCAGTACTTC
- - TRBJ2-7 TRBV29-1 CSVEVRGSSYEQYF TGCAGCGTTGAAGTGAGGGGGAGCTCCTACGAGCAGTACTTC
- TRBD1 TRBJ2-2 TRBV7-9 CASSLVSRGPGELFF TGTGCCAGCAGCTTAGTTTCCAGGGGGCCCGGGGAGCTGTTTTTT
- TRBD2 TRBJ2-7 TRBV5-1 CASSLVGTSGDPYEQYF TGCGCCAGCAGCTTGGTGGGGACTAGCGGCGACCCCTACGAGCAGTACTTC
- - TRBJ2-2 TRBV11-3 CASSPRTGGDTGELFF TGTGCCAGCAGCCCAAGGACTGGGGGTGATACCGGGGAGCTGTTTTTT
- TRBD1 TRBJ1-1 TRBV6-1 CASSKGTGMNTEAFF TGTGCCAGCAGTAAAGGGACAGGGATGAACACTGAAGCTTTCTTT